This T cell receptor (beta chain) was recovered during a study of Ad26.COV2.S vaccination and SARS-CoV-2 variants. Stated treatment: 15 to 20 received Ad26.COV2.S at low or high dose, single or two shots; 5 received placebo; per-sample allocation not given. Repertoires come from day 63 after the first vaccine or placebo injection. Generated by immunoSEQ multiplex PCR, the TCRdb table keeps only in-frame clones and is missing some. The sample lists 400,000 to 450,000 clones, around 90% occurring once. The CDR3 extends over 15 amino acids. The V and J ends lost 2 bases and 6 bases respectively, with 15 bases between them. CDR1 and CDR2 from the germline V gene are SGHRS and YFSETQ.

This clonotype was obtained from a person aged 18 to 65 who received the Ad26.COV2.S COVID-19 vaccine or a placebo. This specimen consisted of peripheral blood, obtained in a trial of Ad26.COV2.S vaccine versus placebo. This rearrangement joins TRBV5-1 to TRBJ2-1; a weak D match, TRBD1 (5 bases). The CDR3 DNA reads TGCGCCAGCAGCTTTTTGGCAGGGCTTGGCAATGAGCAGTTCTTC. It encodes CASSFLAGLGNEQFF.